The entry that follows covers one T cell receptor beta chain sequence. This entry comes from a study of blood T cell repertoires in COVID-19. Overall study: The United States, Italy and Spain supplied acute and convalescent COVID-19 samples. In each case, the material was cDNA or gDNA derived from T cells, B-cell-depleted T cells, or PBMCs.

In the source study's methods: Amplification of reference gene primers provided the estimated nucleated cell counts. Assay used: immunoSEQ multiplex PCR; TCRdb lists only in-frame clones, some missing. V, J and clone size are taken as reported in that table, and D and trimming were inferred from the DNA itself. Of some 300,000 clones in the sample, around 88% are singletons; the top ten hold approximately 7.2%. V shed 11 bases and J 5 bases; nucleotides not matched to a gene: 9. The CDR3 is 13 amino acids. Germline loops: CDR1 ENHRY, CDR2 SYGVKD. The sequence was collected from a woman aged 25-40 years who had recovered from COVID-19. The material sequenced was peripheral blood. The rearrangement uses TRBV10-3 and TRBJ1-2; TRBD1 matches at 9 bases. CDR3 bases: TGTGCCGTCCCGGGACAGGGCGCGTATGGCTACACCTTC. The encoded protein is CAVPGQGAYGYTF.